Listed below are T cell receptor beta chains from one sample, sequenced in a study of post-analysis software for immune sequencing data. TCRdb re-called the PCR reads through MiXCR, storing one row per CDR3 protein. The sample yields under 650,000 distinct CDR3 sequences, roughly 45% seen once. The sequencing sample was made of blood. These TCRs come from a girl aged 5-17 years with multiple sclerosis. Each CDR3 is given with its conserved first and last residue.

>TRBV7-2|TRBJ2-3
CASSSQTGGEYTQYF
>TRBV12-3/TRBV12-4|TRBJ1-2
CASSIKGQGARGYTF
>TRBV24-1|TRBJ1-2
CATRGRGFLYGYTF
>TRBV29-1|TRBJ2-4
CSVEDSRLRGGKNIQYF
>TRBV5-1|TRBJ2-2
CASSPGQGLPGELFF
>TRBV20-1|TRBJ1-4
CSARAFNEKLFF
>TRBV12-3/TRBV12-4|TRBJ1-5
CASSFLNQGQPQHF
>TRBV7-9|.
CASSRRNEQYF
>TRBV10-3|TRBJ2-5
CAISESRGEETQYF
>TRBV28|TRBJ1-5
CASSFPGDGDQPQHF
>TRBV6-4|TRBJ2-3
CASSDSRQGADTQYF
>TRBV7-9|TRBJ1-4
CASSPRDRDNEKLFF
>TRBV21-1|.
CASSKRLDRGNIQYF
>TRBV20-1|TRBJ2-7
CSARVRQGGSSYEQYF
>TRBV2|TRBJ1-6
CASSELGTANNSPLHF
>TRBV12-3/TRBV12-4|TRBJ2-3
CASSPPLSTDTQYF
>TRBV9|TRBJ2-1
CASSQGRVGFNEQFF
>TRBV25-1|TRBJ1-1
CASATGGMNTEAFF
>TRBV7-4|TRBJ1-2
CASSPYDRPITNYGYTF
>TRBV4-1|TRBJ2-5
CASSPGEVSGKETQYF
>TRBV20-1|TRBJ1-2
CSARGTTIGYTF
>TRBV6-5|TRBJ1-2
CASSYSTGDDGYTF
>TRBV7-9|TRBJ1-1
CASSPRTGLHTEAFF
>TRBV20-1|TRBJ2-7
CSARGTSDFEQYF
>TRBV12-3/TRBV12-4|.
CASSSWTSGGYQETQFF
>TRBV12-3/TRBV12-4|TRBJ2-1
CASSYGTSGRGDEQFF
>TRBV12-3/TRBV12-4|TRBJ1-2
CASSLLTGQFYGYTF
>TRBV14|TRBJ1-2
CASSQDQGPWDSYTF
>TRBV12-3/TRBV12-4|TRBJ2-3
CASSLRGSSADTQYF
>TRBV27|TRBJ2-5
CASGRVQETQYF
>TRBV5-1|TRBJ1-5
CASSAWTGGGQPQHF
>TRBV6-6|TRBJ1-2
CASSQKIRQFYGYTF
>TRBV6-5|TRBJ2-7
CASSVMGSYEQYF
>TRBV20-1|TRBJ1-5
CSARGRGGFSNQPQHF
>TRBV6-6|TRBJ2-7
CANRTGSYEQYF
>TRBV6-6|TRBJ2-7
CASTRGGASGMYEQYF
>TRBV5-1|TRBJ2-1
CASSLEAGRMGSYNEQFF